This TCR beta chain comes out of a study of T and B cells in COVID-19 patients. Study context: Recovered patients mostly had mild to moderate COVID-19 managed as outpatients. General study points: CD4+, regulatory T cell, CD8+ and sorted SARS-CoV-2-responsive or tetramer+ T cells were not yet sequenced. Blood from mildly ill patients while symptomatic, and early samples from severe cases, were scarce.

Worth noting for this clonotype: The antigen is unknown.

CDR3 length equals 15 residues. Germline V CDR1 and CDR2: MNHEY, SMNVEV (reference sequence). Trimming removed 5 bases from V and 5 bases from J, with 16 bases in between. TRB was amplified from approximately 250-480 ng of blood genomic DNA. BIOMED2 TRB-A/B primer pools were used in multiplex TRB PCR. TCRdb recomputed calls from the multiplex PCR reads with MiXCR, one row per CDR3 protein. The table records tens of thousands of distinct CDR3 sequences, roughly 29% of them present only once. The receptor comes from a human donor who had recovered from COVID-19. Input material: blood. The rearrangement uses TRBV27 and TRBJ2-1, with a weak D call TRBD1 (6 bases). CDR3 sequence reads: CASSPRQDPNNEQFF. The CDR3 nucleotides are TGTGCCAGCAGTCCGCGACAGGACCCCAACAATGAGCAGTTCTTC.